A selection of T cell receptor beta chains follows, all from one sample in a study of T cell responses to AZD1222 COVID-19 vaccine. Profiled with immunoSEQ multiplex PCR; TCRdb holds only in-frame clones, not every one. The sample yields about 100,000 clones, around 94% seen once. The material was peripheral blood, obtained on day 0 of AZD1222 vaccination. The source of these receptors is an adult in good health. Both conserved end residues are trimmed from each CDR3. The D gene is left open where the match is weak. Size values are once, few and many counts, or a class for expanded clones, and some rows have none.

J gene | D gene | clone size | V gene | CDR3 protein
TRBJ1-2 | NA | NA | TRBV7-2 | ASSSQSGQPYGYT
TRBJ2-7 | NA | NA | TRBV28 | ASSLARPPYEQY
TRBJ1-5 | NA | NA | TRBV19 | ASSMLGSQPQH
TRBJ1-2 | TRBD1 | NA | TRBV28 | ASSWDSYGYT
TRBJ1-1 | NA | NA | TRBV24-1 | ATSDPWTAEAF
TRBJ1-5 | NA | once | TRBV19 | ASSIVRGTSNQPQH
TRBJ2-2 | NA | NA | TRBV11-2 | ASSLDLGRVGELF
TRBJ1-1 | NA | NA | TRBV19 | ASSIFWGDEAF
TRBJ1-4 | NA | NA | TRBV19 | ASSIGGGAEKLF
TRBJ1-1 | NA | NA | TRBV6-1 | ASSEAGRWNTEAF
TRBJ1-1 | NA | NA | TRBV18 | ASSQGTNTEAF
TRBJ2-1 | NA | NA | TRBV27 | ASSSRLAGIWEQF
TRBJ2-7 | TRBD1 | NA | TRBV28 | ASTEWTGKSYEQY
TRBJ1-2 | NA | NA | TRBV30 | AWSAMTVNYGYT
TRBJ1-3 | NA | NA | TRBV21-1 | ADGQGSFYSGNTIY
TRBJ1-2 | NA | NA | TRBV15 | ATSRDLVKAYGYT
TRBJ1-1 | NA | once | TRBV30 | AWSVPDVEAF
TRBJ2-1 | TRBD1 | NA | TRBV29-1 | SVSSMGQGSYNEQF
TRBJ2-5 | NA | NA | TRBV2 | ASHRDPQETQY
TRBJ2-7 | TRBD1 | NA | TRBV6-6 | ASSYPFGQGGYEQY
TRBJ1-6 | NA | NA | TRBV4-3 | ASSQEADSNSPLH
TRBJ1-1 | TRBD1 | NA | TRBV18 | ASGTATGSTEAF
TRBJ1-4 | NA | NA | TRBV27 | ASSSLTGAANEKLF
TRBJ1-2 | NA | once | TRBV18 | ASSSGGDYGYT
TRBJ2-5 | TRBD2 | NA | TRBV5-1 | ASSPGLAGVAETQY
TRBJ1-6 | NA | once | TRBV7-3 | ASSLRPYNSPLH
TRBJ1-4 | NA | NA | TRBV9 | ASSRTARNEKLF
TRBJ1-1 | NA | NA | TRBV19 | ASSYTGSRNTEAF
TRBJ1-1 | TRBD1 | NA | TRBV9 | ASSERGQGEAF
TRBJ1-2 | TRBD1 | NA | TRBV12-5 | ASGLGTTGNYGYT
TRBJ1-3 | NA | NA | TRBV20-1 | SASTGLKNTIY
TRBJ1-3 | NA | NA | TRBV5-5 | ASSPGSAGNTIY
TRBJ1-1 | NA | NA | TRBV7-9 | ASSLWENTEAF
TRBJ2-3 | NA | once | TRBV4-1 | ASSQERARTDTQY
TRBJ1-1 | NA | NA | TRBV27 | ASSPPLGLNTEAF
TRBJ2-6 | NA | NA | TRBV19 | ASRSGANVLT
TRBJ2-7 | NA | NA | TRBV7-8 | ASSLGGGGSSYEQY
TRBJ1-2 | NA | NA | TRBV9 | ASSVLGVPSNYGYT
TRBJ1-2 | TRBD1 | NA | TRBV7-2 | ASSHTSGQGYGYT
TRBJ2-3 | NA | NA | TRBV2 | ASSPTVIAADTQY
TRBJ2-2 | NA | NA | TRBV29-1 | SVEGRNTGELF
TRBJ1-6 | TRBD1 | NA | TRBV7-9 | ASSSPGRGLSSPLH
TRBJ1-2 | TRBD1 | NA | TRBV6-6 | ASSSGQAVHGYT
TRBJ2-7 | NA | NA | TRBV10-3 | AISESPGINYEQY
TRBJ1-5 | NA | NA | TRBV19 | ASSISGNQPQH
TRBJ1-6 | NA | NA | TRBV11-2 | ASSFGRGESKPLH
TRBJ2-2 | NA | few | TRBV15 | ATSRDTGHFRSTGELF
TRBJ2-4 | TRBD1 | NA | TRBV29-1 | SVALDRENIQY